This record covers a single TCR beta chain. The data originate from a study of blood T cell repertoires in COVID-19. Study-wide background: Acute and convalescent COVID-19 specimens originated in the United States, Italy and Spain. Nucleic acid was either cDNA or gDNA, and it came from T cells, B-cell-depleted T cells, or PBMCs.

In the authors' methods: Reference gene primers were amplified, and this amplification served to estimate nucleated cell counts. Libraries were prepared by immunoSEQ multiplex PCR; TCRdb keeps only in-frame clonotypes and omits some of them. Clone size and the V and J calls come from that table; the DNA yielded D and trimming. Counted here are approximately 120,000 clones, 84% occurring once; the ten biggest clones make up under 8%. CDR1 is MNHEY and CDR2 is SMNVEV in the germline V gene (reference sequence). V shed 6 bases, J shed 4 bases, and the junction held 8 bases outside the gene matches. This CDR3 comprises 14 residues.

The origin of this receptor is a woman of 80 years or more with active or convalescent COVID-19. Sequenced material: peripheral blood. V usage is TRBV27 and J usage is TRBJ1-2; 7 nucleotides agree with TRBD1. The CDR3 loop reads CASRTTGVSYGYTF. CDR3 nucleotides: TGTGCCAGCAGAACTACAGGGGTGAGCTATGGCTACACCTTC.